This T cell receptor beta chain appears in the sequencing data of a study of shared clonotypes between healthy human individuals. The method was immunoSEQ multiplex PCR; TCRdb's version includes in-frame clones alone and lacks a portion of them. The sample includes 980,000 or so clones, about three quarters of them seen just once. All the donors were Caucasian adults who lived in Nashville, Tennessee. V shed 3 bases and J shed 3 bases, with 8 bases lying between them. The germline V gene encodes CDR1 SEHNR and CDR2 FQNEAQ (reference sequence). The CDR3 spans 13 residues. This sequence joins TRBV7-9 and TRBJ1-1, with D maybe TRBD1 (6 bases). Sequenced material: memory CD4+ T cells sorted from blood. Subset here: CD45RA-negative fraction. The TCR originated in a man in his late teens or twenties in good health. This CDR3 reads CASSFNRDTEAFF. As DNA, the CDR3 is TGTGCCAGCAGCTTCAACAGGGACACTGAAGCTTTCTTT.